This is a list of T cell receptor beta chains from one sample in a study of response to subunit inactivated influenza vaccine. TCRdb fed the RT-PCR reads into MiXCR, producing one record per CDR3 protein. The sample carries 250,000 to 350,000 distinct CDR3 sequences, 20% to 25% recorded once. This material consisted of PBMCs from blood, taken 21 months after vaccination. The receptors were sampled from a man aged 50-75 years who received an inactivated influenza vaccine. Each CDR3 is given with its conserved first and last residue. The D gene is left open where the match is weak. Clone size appears in some rows only: once, few, many, or a class for an expanded clone.

TRBV15	TRBJ1-2	-	many	16	TGTGCCACCAGCAGAGTAACAGGTGGGGGGCTCTATGGCTACACCTTC	CATSRVTGGGLYGYTF
TRBV6-5	TRBJ2-2	-	-	12	TGTGCCAGCTCACGACCGGCCGGGGAGCTGTTTTTT	CASSRPAGELFF
TRBV4-2	TRBJ2-7	TRBD2	-	17	TGTGCCAGCAGCCAAGATTTTCGGCGGGAGCTTCCCTACGAGCAGTACTTC	CASSQDFRRELPYEQYF
TRBV20-1	TRBJ1-2	TRBD1	few	12	TGCAGTGCTGCAGGGACAGGTTATGGCTACACCTTC	CSAAGTGYGYTF
TRBV20-1	TRBJ1-4	-	few	18	TGCAGTGCTAGAGAGCCCCGGGTGACAGTGGCAACTAATGAAAAACTGTTTTTT	CSAREPRVTVATNEKLFF
TRBV5-1	TRBJ2-4	-	few	16	TGCGCCAGCAGCATGACCCCCCAGGGGCTGGGTAGCATTCAGTACTTC	CASSMTPQGLGSIQYF
TRBV12-3/TRBV12-4	TRBJ1-4	TRBD1	-	15	TGTGCCAGCGTCCAGGGGGGGACAACTATTGAAAAACTGTTTTTT	CASVQGGTTIEKLFF
TRBV4-3	TRBJ2-2	-	-	15	TGCGCCAGCAGCCGCGATGATACAGTGACCGGGGAGCTGTTTTTT	CASSRDDTVTGELFF
TRBV9	TRBJ1-2	-	-	15	TGTGCCAGCAGCGCCACTAGAGTGGGTTACTATGGCTACACCTTC	CASSATRVGYYGYTF
TRBV20-1	TRBJ1-1	-	few	15	TGCAGTGCTAGCTCCCGGGATCGTAAGAACACTGAAGCTTTCTTT	CSASSRDRKNTEAFF
TRBV4-3	TRBJ2-7	-	few	14	TGCGCCAGCAGTCAAGGGCATGCCTCCTACGAGCAGTACTTC	CASSQGHASYEQYF
TRBV7-2	TRBJ2-7	-	-	14	TGTGCCAGCAGCCGGCGTCAGGACACCTACGAGCAGTACTTC	CASSRRQDTYEQYF
TRBV4-2	TRBJ1-3	-	many	17	TGTGCCAGCAGCCTTACTCGGGACACCGGCTCTGGAAACACCATATATTTT	CASSLTRDTGSGNTIYF
TRBV7-9	TRBJ1-6	TRBD1	many	14	TGTGCCAGCAGCCGGGACAGGGGTAATTCACCCCTCCACTTT	CASSRDRGNSPLHF
TRBV10-3	TRBJ1-5	TRBD1	few	15	TGTGCCATCAGTGAGAGAGGGGGCCTCAATCAGCCCCAGCATTTT	CAISERGGLNQPQHF
TRBV5-4	TRBJ1-1	TRBD1	few	15	TGTGCCAGCAGCCGCCGGCCGGGACAGGGGAGTGAAGCTTTCTTT	CASSRRPGQGSEAFF
TRBV7-9	TRBJ2-1	TRBD1	-	11	TGTGCCAGCAGCTTCGACAGGGTCCTCCTCTTC	CASSFDRVLLF
TRBV6-2/TRBV6-3	TRBJ2-1	-	-	13	TGTGCCAGCTGGACAGTGCCAGGCAATGAGCAGTTCTTC	CASWTVPGNEQFF
TRBV16	TRBJ1-5	TRBD1	few	14	TGTGCCAGCAGCCAATCGACAGGGTACGGGCCCCAGCATTTT	CASSQSTGYGPQHF
TRBV5-4	TRBJ2-7	TRBD2	once	15	TGTGCCAGCAGCTTGAGGACTAGCGGAGCCTACGAGCAGTACTTC	CASSLRTSGAYEQYF
TRBV12-3/TRBV12-4	TRBJ2-7	-	-	15	TGTGCCAGCAGTTTACAGGGCCTGAGCTCCTACGAGCAGTACTTC	CASSLQGLSSYEQYF
TRBV3-1	TRBJ1-1	-	many	14	TGTGCCAGCAGCCGCGGGGGGCGAAGTACTGAAGCTTTCTTT	CASSRGGRSTEAFF
TRBV3-1	TRBJ1-1	-	-	18	TGTGCCAGCAGCCCACCCCGGACCCTTCTGGGCATGAACACTGAAGCTTTCTTT	CASSPPRTLLGMNTEAFF
TRBV5-1	TRBJ1-1	-	-	15	TGCGCCAGCAGCCGGGGGGCGGGGGAGAACACTGAAGCTTTCTTT	CASSRGAGENTEAFF
TRBV11-2	TRBJ2-1	-	-	15	TGTGCCAGCAGCGCGGACACGTCGTCCTACAATGAGCAGTTCTTC	CASSADTSSYNEQFF